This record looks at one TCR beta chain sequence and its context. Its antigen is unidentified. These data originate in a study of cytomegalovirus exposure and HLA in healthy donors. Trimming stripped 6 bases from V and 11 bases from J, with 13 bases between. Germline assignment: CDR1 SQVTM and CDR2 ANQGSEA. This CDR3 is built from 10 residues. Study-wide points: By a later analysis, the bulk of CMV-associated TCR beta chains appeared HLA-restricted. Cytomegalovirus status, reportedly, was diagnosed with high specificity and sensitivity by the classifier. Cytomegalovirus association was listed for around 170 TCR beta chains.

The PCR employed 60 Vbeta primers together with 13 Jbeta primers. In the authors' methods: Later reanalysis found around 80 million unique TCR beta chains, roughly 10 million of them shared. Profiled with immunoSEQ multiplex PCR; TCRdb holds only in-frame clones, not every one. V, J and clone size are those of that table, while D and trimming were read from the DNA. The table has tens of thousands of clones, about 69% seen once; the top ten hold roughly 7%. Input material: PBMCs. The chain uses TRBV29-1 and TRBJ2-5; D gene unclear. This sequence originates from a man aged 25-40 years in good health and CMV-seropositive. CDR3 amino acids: CSVLYREQYF. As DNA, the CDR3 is TGCAGCGTCCTTTACCGAGAGCAGTACTTC.